This T cell receptor beta chain originates from a study of T-cell memory formation after mild COVID-19. Whole-study context: Clustering of TCRs was largely donor specific. Study-wide results and caveats: Proof of SARS-CoV-2 specificity was absent for the second-wave clones that crested on day 37. Pre-infection memory already had some responding clones, implying cross-reactive memory joined.

cDNA libraries for TCR alpha and TCR beta, carrying sample barcodes and UMIs, came from 5'RACE with constant-segment primers. Each CDR3 protein gets one entry after TCRdb re-called the 5' RACE reads with MiXCR. The sample yields 380,000 or so distinct CDR3 sequences, around 13% seen once. The CDR3 has 12 amino acids. From germline, CDR1 is DFQATT and CDR2 SNEGSKA (reference sequence). Deletions cut 0 bases from V and 6 bases from J, with 6 bases between. Concerning this clonotype itself: Its antigen remains unidentified.

The chain carries TRBV20-1 and TRBJ1-5; D is unclear. The source of this sequence is a man between 18 and 29 years old who had mild COVID-19 (a few samples of this study predate the infection). Cell type and time point are not known. The material sequenced was PBMCs or a T cell subset sorted from them (not recorded which). DNA of the CDR3: TGCAGTGCTAGAGATACTGGTCAGCCCCAGCATTTT. It codes for CSARDTGQPQHF.